This entry lists 7 T cell receptor beta chains sequenced from one sample in a study of vaccination effects on CD4 cells after COVID-19. TCRdb's table, derived via immunoSEQ multiplex PCR, lists solely in-frame clones and lacks some. The sample has approximately 28,000 clones, about three quarters seen once. No antigen has been identified for these receptors. Peptide-pool stimulation followed by sequencing identified expanded antigen-specific CD4+ clonotypes in the ViraFEST assay. Subsequent to a culture period of about nine days, CD4+ T cells were isolated. Participants were vaccinated with two doses of either the BNT162b2 or mRNA-1273 vaccine. Sequencing was performed on CD4+ T cells from PBMCs cultured with SARS-CoV-2 spike peptides, taken after COVID-19 vaccination. The receptors come from a human donor who received a COVID-19 vaccine. Some clones in this sample may be carry-over from other donors' samples.

This sequence joins TRBV23-1 and TRBJ2-7, with D possibly TRBD1 on 6 matching bases. TRBV23-1 is an ORF, and what it does is uncertain. CDR3 length equals 13 residues. V gave up 3 bases and J gave up 1 base, with 7 bases separating them. The DNA of the CDR3 is TGCGCCAGCAGTCACGACAGGTCCTACGAGCAGTACGTC. It is translated as CASSHDRSYEQYV.

The rearrangement links TRBV4-3 to TRBJ2-3, with 9 bases that match TRBD2. This CDR3 comprises 14 residues. V lost 3 bases to trimming and J lost 7 bases; unmatched junction nucleotides: 5. Germline CDR1 and CDR2: LGHNA and YSLEER. The CDR3 DNA reads TGCGCCAGCAGCCAGGGGACTAGCCCCAATACGCAGTATTTT. It encodes CASSQGTSPNTQYF.

The V gene is TRBV5-6, the J gene TRBJ1-5; D remains ambiguous. V lost 0 bases to trimming and J lost 6 bases, with 16 bases between them. The CDR3 contains 16 residues. The V gene's germline CDR1 is SGHDT and CDR2 YYEEEE. The CDR3, as DNA: TGTGCCAGCAGCTTGGGGGCAGCCGCCGCGGTTCAGCCCCAGCATTTT. This gives the protein CASSLGAAAAVQPQHF.

As DNA, the CDR3 is TGTGCCACCGGACAGTTAAATTCACCCCTCCACTTT. Encoded protein: CATGQLNSPLHF. The chain carries TRBV19 and TRBJ1-6, with D tentatively TRBD1 (6 bases). Germline assignment: CDR1 LNHDA and CDR2 SQIVND (reference sequence). This CDR3 is built from 12 residues. V was trimmed by 10 bases and J by 7 bases, leaving 11 bases between them.

This clone was seen a few times. This chain links TRBV5-6 with TRBJ1-1, with 9 positions matching TRBD1. This CDR3 has 15 amino acids. The V and J ends lost 4 bases and 4 bases, in that order; junction bases with no gene match: 8. CDR1 SGHDT and CDR2 YYEEEE come from the germline V gene. The CDR3 reads CASSRGGQGSTEAFF. In DNA form, the CDR3 reads TGTGCCAGCAGCAGGGGGGGACAGGGCTCCACTGAAGCTTTCTTT.

V and J are TRBV3-1 (or the pseudogene TRBV3-2) and TRBJ2-5, with a possible D match to TRBD1 (6 bases). This CDR3 has 14 amino acids. Germline CDR1 and CDR2: LGHDT and YNNKEL (reference sequence). Trimming took off 5 bases at V and 2 bases at J, with 12 bases between the two ends. CDR3 in amino acids: CASSSGQLQETQYF. For the CDR3, the DNA is TGTGCCAGCAGCTCCGGACAGCTTCAAGAGACCCAGTACTTC.

This clone was observed a handful of times. The chain couples TRBV12-3 or TRBV12-4 to TRBJ2-1; 8 nucleotides line up with TRBD2. This CDR3 is 11 amino acids long. The J segment lost 12 bases and the V segment lost 8 bases, leaving 6 bases of the junction unmatched. This chain's CDR3 is CASGYRGGQFF. DNA of the CDR3: TGTGCCAGCGGATACCGGGGGGGGCAGTTCTTC.